These T cell receptor beta chains were read from a single sample in a study of blood T cell repertoires in COVID-19. Using immunoSEQ multiplex PCR, the repertoire was profiled, and TCRdb retains in-frame clones only, with some absent. Of around 150,000 clones listed, roughly 80% are singletons. Sequencing used peripheral blood. The receptors shown here come from a woman between 40 and 50 years old with COVID-19, enrolled during active disease. Both conserved end residues are part of each CDR3. A D gene is named only where the DNA matches it firmly. Where a row states a size, it is once, few, many or the class of an expanded clone; other rows omit it.

v_call,j_call,d_call,cdr3_length,clone_size,cdr3_nt,cdr3_aa
TRBV18,TRBJ2-7,TRBD2,13,.,TGTGCCAGCTCTCCCGGGGGGGGCTACGAGCAGTACTTC,CASSPGGGYEQYF
TRBV15,TRBJ1-4,.,16,.,TGTGCCACTCGAGGCGTGTGGTCCGGAGAGGATGAAAAACTGTTTTTT,CATRGVWSGEDEKLFF
TRBV6-6,TRBJ2-1,TRBD1,12,.,TGTGCCAGCCAGGGGGTTGGGCATGAGCAGTTCTTC,CASQGVGHEQFF
TRBV10-3,TRBJ2-3,.,14,.,TGTGCCGTCGCGGGCGGACCTAGCACAGATACGCAGTATTTT,CAVAGGPSTDTQYF
TRBV27,TRBJ2-1,.,14,.,TGTGCCAGCAGTTTAGAGGCTTGGGGGCATGAGCAGTTCTTC,CASSLEAWGHEQFF
TRBV5-1,TRBJ2-5,TRBD1,13,.,TGCGCCAGCAGGCAGGGGGCTATAGAGACCCAGTACTTC,CASRQGAIETQYF
TRBV15,TRBJ2-5,.,11,once,TGTGCCACCAGCAGAGACTCCTCCCAGTACTTC,CATSRDSSQYF
TRBV10-3,TRBJ2-4,.,21,once,TGTGCCATCAGTGAGGTCTTCTGGAGGGATACAACCCTTCAAGCCAAAAACATTCAGTACTTC,CAISEVFWRDTTLQAKNIQYF
TRBV11-2,TRBJ2-7,.,13,.,TGTGCCAGCAGCTCTCCCCGTCTCCACGAGCAGTACTTC,CASSSPRLHEQYF
TRBV7-9,TRBJ1-5,TRBD1,16,few,TGTGCCACCAGGGAAATACAGGGGAATGTCAATCAGCCCCAGCATTTT,CATREIQGNVNQPQHF
TRBV14,TRBJ2-5,.,15,.,TGTGCCAGCAGCCAAGGGGGTCGGGGGGCCGAGACCCAGTACTTC,CASSQGGRGAETQYF
TRBV19,TRBJ1-5,.,15,once,TGTGCCAGTACGGGAGTGAGGGTCGGCAATCAGCCCCAGCATTTT,CASTGVRVGNQPQHF
TRBV7-2,TRBJ2-5,TRBD2,16,.,TGTGCCAGCAGCCCGCGACTAGCGGGGGGGAGGGTGGCCCAGTACTTC,CASSPRLAGGRVAQYF
TRBV6-5,TRBJ1-4,.,16,.,TGTGCCAGCAGTTACTCGATCCCGGTAGCTAATGAAAAACTGTTTTTT,CASSYSIPVANEKLFF
TRBV27,TRBJ1-6,TRBD1,17,once,TGTGCCAGCAGTCCCCGGACAGGAGTTCTCTATAATTCACCCCTCCACTTT,CASSPRTGVLYNSPLHF
TRBV12-3/TRBV12-4,TRBJ1-2,.,13,.,TGTGCCAGCAGGATTAATGGAGGAGGTGGCTACACCTTC,CASRINGGGGYTF
TRBV19,TRBJ1-5,TRBD1,13,.,TGTGCCAGTAGAGGGACAGGGGGCCAGCCCCAGCATTTT,CASRGTGGQPQHF
TRBV19,TRBJ1-5,.,14,.,TGTGCCAGTAGTATAGAATTTAAAAATCAGCCCCAGCATTTT,CASSIEFKNQPQHF
TRBV9,TRBJ2-2,.,18,.,TGTGCCAGCAGCGCCCACCTCGCCGTGGGGACAACCACCGGGGAGCTGTTTTTT,CASSAHLAVGTTTGELFF
TRBV27,TRBJ2-5,.,13,.,TGTGCCAGCAGTTTAATGTCTTCCGAGACCCAGTACTTC,CASSLMSSETQYF
TRBV9,TRBJ1-3,.,17,.,TGTGCCAGCAGCGTAGCCGGGTGGGTGGATTCTGGAAACACCATATATTTT,CASSVAGWVDSGNTIYF
TRBV5-1,TRBJ2-7,TRBD2,14,few,TGCGCCAGCAGCTTGGCGGGAGGGCGGGGCGAGCAGTACTTC,CASSLAGGRGEQYF
TRBV3-1/TRBV3-2,TRBJ1-2,.,12,.,TGTGCCAGCAGCTCCAGGGTGTCTGGCTACACCTTC,CASSSRVSGYTF
TRBV5-4,TRBJ1-6,.,16,.,TGTGCCAGCAGCGGGGGCCGGGACGGAAATAATTCACCCCTCCACTTT,CASSGGRDGNNSPLHF
TRBV27,TRBJ2-2,.,14,many,TGTGCCAGCAGTAAATATAGCGGCACCGGGGAGCTGTTTTTT,CASSKYSGTGELFF
TRBV2,TRBJ1-1,.,12,.,TGTGCCAGCAGTGATTTTATTCTAGACCGAGCCTTT,CASSDFILDRAF
TRBV19,TRBJ2-1,.,15,.,TGTGCCAGTACTCCACGACGGGACAACTACAATGAGCAGTTCTTC,CASTPRRDNYNEQFF
TRBV3-1/TRBV3-2,TRBJ2-1,TRBD1,15,.,TGTGCCAGCAGCCAAGATGTAGGGGGCCGTAATGAGCAGTTCTTC,CASSQDVGGRNEQFF
TRBV19,TRBJ1-3,TRBD1,15,.,TGTGCCAGTAGTATTACAGGGGGCGTTGGAAACACCATATATTTT,CASSITGGVGNTIYF
TRBV15,TRBJ2-1,TRBD2,16,.,TGTGCCACCAGCAGCGTCCGAGCGGGAGGAGTGGATGAGCAGTTCTTC,CATSSVRAGGVDEQFF
TRBV2,TRBJ2-2,TRBD1,16,.,TGTGCCAGCAGGCCTGGGACAGCGGAGAGGAGCGGGGAGCTGTTTTTT,CASRPGTAERSGELFF
TRBV2,TRBJ2-1,TRBD2,15,.,TGTGCCAGCAGTGGGGCTAGCGGGATTTACAATGAGCAGTTCTTC,CASSGASGIYNEQFF
TRBV4-1,TRBJ1-4,.,17,.,TGCGCCAGCAGCCAAGATAAATGGCAAGGAGGGGAAGAAAAACTGTTTTTT,CASSQDKWQGGEEKLFF